A single sample gave rise to the 9 T cell receptor beta chains below, sequenced in a study of cytomegalovirus exposure and HLA in healthy donors. With 60 Vbeta and 13 Jbeta primers, the PCR was carried out. Assay used: immunoSEQ multiplex PCR; TCRdb lists only in-frame clones, some missing. The table has about 140,000 clones, 70% to 90% seen once. The sample was PBMCs. The receptors originated from a man aged 50 to 60 in good health and CMV-seronegative.

This sequence joins TRBV5-4 and TRBJ2-6, with 9 bases fitting TRBD1. This CDR3 contains 16 residues. The V segment lost 3 bases and the J segment 4 bases; nucleotides outside the gene matches: 5. Germline-derived CDR1 and CDR2 are SGHNT and YYREEE (reference sequence). In DNA, the CDR3 is TGTGCCAGCAGCTCCGGGACAGGGTCCGGGGCCAACGTCCTGACTTTC. This sequence encodes CASSSGTGSGANVLTF.

This chain links TRBV5-5 with TRBJ1-5, with D perhaps TRBD1 (5 bases). Germline V lookup: CDR1 SGHKS, CDR2 YYEKEE (reference sequence). The germline V and J ends were trimmed by 0 bases and 4 bases, with 14 bases remaining between them. The CDR3 covers 16 residues. CDR3 nucleotides: TGTGCCAGCAGCTTGGTCCTCTACAGGCCGAATCAGCCCCAGCATTTT. Translation: CASSLVLYRPNQPQHF.

This chain links TRBV6-1 with TRBJ2-5; the D is unclear. Trimming took off 1 base at V and 3 bases at J, with 9 bases between the two ends. The CDR3 is 14 amino acids. CDR1 is MNHNS, CDR2 SASEGT, per germline. CDR3 in amino acids: CASSEVRGEETQYF. The CDR3 nucleotides read TGTGCCAGCAGTGAAGTGAGAGGAGAAGAGACCCAGTACTTC.

Only one count was recorded for this clone. The chain employs TRBV7-9 and TRBJ2-2, with a possible D match to TRBD1 (6 bases). The CDR3 covers 15 residues. V lost 4 bases and J 0 bases, leaving 9 bases between the germline ends. Per germline, CDR1 SEHNR and CDR2 FQNEAQ (reference sequence). The CDR3 loop reads CASSSGQTNTGELFF. CDR3 DNA sequence: TGTGCCAGCAGCTCTGGACAGACGAACACCGGGGAGCTGTTTTTT. Supplemented by reference TRBV7-9 and TRBJ2-2, the full variable domain reads DTGVSQNPRHKITKRGQNVTFRCDPISEHNRLYWYRQTLGQGPEFLTYFQNEAQLEKSRLLSDRFSAERPKGSFSTLEIQRTEQGDSAMYLCASSSGQTNTGELFFGEGSRLTVL.

Concerning this clone itself: Other DNA sequences from this sample encode an identical CDR3 as well. The rearrangement joins TRBV6-5 to TRBJ2-1; TRBD2 aligns across 8 bases. The CDR3 spans 16 residues. Germline CDR1 and CDR2: MNHEY and SVGAGI. V was clipped by 2 bases and J by 5 bases; unmatched bases: 8. The CDR3: CASSYVWTSRDNEQFF. The CDR3 DNA reads as TGTGCCAGCAGTTACGTTTGGACTAGCAGAGACAATGAGCAGTTCTTC.

The chain combines TRBV5-4 with TRBJ2-7; TRBD2 matches 11 bases. Germline trimming cut 3 bases from V and 2 bases from J; bases unmatched to any gene: 4. The germline V gene has CDR1 SGHNT and CDR2 YYREEE (reference sequence). The CDR3 has 15 residues. CDR3 nucleotides: TGTGCCAGCAGCTCCGCGACTAGCGGGACCTACGAGCAGTACTTC. Translated, it gives CASSSATSGTYEQYF.

The V and J genes are TRBV7-8 and TRBJ1-3, with a weak D call TRBD1 (5 bases). Per the germline V gene, CDR1 is SGHVS and CDR2 is FQNEAQ. V lost 5 bases and J lost 2, with 13 bases in between. The CDR3 consists of 15 residues. DNA for the CDR3: TGTGCCAGCAGCAAGAATACAGGTCCTGGAAACACCATATATTTT. Translation gives CASSKNTGPGNTIYF.

V is TRBV12-5 and J is TRBJ2-4; TRBD2 aligns across 14 bases. In germline, CDR1 is LGHNT, CDR2 FRNRAP. J lost 6 bases, V lost 6 bases, and 10 bases had no gene match. The CDR3 loop spans 17 amino acids. The DNA of the CDR3 is TGTGCTAGTGGACAAGGACTAGCGGGGGGCGGGTTAAACATTCAGTACTTC. Protein product: CASGQGLAGGGLNIQYF.

This chain links TRBV5-6 with TRBJ2-3; 12 bases line up with TRBD1. Trimming took 3 bases from V and 5 from J; bases not matched to a gene: 4. The CDR3 covers 15 residues. Per the germline V gene, CDR1 is SGHDT and CDR2 is YYEEEE. CDR3 nucleotide sequence: TGTGCCAGCAGCTGGGACAGGGGGCGGGTAGATACGCAGTATTTT. Encoded protein: CASSWDRGRVDTQYF.